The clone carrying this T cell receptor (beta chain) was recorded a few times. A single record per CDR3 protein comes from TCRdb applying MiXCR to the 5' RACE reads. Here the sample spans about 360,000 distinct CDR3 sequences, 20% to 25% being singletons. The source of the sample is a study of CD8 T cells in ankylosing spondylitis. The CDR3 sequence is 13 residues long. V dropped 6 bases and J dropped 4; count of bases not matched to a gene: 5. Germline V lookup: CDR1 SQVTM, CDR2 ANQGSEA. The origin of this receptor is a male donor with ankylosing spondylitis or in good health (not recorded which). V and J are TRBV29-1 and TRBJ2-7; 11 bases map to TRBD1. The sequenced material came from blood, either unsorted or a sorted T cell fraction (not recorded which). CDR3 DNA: TGCAGCGTCCCGGGACAGGGGGTATACGAGCAGTACTTC. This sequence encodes CSVPGQGVYEQYF.